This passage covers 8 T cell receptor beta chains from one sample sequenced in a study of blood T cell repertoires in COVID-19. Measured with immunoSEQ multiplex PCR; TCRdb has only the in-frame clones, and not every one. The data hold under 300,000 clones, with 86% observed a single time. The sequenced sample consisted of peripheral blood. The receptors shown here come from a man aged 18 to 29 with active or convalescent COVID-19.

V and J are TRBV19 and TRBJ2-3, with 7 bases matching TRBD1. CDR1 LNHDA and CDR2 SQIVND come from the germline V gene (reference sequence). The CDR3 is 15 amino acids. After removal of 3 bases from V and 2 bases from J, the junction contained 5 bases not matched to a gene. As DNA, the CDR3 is TGTGCCAGTAGTATCCCGGGACAGATCACAGATACGCAGTATTTT. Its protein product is CASSIPGQITDTQYF.

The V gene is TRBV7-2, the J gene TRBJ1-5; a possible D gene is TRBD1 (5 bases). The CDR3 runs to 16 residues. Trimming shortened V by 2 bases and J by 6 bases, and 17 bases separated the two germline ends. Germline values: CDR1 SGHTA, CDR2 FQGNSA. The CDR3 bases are TGTGCCAGCAGCTTATCCTACGGGGGAGTGATTCAGCCCCAGCATTTT. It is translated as CASSLSYGGVIQPQHF.

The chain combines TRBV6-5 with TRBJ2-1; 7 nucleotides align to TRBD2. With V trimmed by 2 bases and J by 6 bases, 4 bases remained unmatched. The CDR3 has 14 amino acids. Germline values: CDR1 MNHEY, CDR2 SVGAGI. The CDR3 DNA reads TGTGCCAGCAGTTACCTCGGGACTACCAATGAGCAGTTCTTC. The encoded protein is CASSYLGTTNEQFF.

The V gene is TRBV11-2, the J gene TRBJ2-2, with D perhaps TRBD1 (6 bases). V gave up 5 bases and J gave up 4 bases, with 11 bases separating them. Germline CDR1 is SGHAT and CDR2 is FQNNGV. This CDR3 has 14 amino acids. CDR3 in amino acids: CASSLRGLTGELFF. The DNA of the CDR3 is TGTGCCAGCAGCCTCAGGGGCCTCACCGGGGAGCTGTTTTTT.

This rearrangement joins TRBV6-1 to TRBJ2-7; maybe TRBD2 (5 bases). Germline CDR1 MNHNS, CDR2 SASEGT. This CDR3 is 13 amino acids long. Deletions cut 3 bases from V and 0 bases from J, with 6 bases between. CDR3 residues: CASSEEVSYEQYF. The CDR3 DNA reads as TGTGCCAGCAGTGAGGAGGTCTCCTACGAGCAGTACTTC.

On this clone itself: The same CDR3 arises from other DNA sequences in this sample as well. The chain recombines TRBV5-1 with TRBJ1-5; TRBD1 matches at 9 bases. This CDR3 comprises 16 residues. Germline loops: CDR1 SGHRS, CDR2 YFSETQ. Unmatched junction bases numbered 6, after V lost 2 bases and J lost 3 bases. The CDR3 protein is CASSLGTGGPNQPQHF. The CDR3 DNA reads TGCGCCAGCAGCTTAGGAACAGGGGGCCCCAATCAGCCCCAGCATTTT.

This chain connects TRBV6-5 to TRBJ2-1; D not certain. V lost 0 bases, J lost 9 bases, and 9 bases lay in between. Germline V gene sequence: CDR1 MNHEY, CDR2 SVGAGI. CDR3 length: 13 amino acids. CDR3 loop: CASSYSRGGEQFF. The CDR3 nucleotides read TGTGCCAGCAGTTACTCCCGAGGTGGTGAGCAGTTCTTC.

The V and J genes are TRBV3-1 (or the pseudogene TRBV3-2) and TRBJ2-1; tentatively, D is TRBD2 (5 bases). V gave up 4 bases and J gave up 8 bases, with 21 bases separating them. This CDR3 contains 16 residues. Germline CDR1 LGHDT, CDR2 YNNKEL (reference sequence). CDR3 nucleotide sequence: TGTGCCAGCAGCCCGGATGCGTCTAGCCGGACCCATGAGCAGTTCTTC. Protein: CASSPDASSRTHEQFF.